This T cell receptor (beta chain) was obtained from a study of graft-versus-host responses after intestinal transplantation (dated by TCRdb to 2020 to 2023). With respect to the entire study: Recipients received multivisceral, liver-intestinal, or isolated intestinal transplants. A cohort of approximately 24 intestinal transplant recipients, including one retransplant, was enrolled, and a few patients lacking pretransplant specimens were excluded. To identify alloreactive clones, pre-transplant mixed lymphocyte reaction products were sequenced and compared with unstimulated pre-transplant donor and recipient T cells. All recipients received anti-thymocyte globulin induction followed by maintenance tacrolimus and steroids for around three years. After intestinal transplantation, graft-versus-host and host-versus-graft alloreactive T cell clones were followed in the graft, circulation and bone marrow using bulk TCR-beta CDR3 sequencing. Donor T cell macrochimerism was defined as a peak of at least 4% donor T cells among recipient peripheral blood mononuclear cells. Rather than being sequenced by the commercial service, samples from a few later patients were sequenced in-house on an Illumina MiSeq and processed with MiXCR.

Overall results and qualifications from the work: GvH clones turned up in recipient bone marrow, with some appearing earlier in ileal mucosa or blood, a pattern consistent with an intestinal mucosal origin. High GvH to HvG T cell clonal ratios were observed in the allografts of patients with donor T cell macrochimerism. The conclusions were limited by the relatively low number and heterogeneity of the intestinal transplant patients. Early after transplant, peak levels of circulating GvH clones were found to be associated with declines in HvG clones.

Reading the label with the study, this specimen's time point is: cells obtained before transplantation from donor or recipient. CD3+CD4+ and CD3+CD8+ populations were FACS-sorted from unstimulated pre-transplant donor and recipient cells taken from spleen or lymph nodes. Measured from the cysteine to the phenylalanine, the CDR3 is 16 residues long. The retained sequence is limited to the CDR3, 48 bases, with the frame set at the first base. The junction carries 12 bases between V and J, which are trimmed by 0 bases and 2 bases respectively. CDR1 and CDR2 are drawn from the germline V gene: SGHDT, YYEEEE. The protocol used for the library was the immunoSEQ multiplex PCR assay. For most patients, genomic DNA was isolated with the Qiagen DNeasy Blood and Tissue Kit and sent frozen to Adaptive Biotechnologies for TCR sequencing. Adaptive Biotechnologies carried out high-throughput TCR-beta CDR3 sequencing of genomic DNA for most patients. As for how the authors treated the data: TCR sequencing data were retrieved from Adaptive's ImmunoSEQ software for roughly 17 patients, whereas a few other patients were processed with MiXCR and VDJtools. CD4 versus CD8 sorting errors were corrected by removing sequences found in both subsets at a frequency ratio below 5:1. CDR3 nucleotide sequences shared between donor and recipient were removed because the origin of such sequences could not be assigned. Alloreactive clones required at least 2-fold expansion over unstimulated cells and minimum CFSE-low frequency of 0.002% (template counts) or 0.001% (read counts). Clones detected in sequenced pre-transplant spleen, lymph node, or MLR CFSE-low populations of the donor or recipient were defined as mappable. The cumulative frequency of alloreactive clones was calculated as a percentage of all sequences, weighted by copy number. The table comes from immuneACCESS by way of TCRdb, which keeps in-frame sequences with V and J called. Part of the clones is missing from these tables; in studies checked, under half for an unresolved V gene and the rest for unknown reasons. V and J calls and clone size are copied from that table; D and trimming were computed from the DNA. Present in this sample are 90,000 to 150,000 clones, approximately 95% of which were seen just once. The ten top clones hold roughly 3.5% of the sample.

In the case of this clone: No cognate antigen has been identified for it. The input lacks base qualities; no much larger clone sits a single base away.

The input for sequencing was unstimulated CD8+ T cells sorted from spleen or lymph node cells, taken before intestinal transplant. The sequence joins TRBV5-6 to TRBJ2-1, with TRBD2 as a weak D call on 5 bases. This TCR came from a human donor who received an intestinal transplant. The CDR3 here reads CASSLGISGPYNEQFF. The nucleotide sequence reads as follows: TGTGCCAGCAGCTTGGGGATAAGCGGTCCCTACAATGAGCAGTTCTTC.